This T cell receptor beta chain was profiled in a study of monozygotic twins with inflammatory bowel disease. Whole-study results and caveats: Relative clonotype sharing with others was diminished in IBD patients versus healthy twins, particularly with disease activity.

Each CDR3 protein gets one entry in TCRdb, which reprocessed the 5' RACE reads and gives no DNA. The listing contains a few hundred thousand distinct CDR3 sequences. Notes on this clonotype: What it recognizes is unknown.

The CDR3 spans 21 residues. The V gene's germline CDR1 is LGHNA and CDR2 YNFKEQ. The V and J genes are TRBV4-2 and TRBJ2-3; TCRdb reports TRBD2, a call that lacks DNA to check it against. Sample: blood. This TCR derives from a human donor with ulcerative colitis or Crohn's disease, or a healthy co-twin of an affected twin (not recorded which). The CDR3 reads CASSQTRRASGGGFNTDTQYF.